The TCR beta chain described here comes from a study of identical twins (dated by TCRdb to 2016 to 2017). Context from the whole study: The study deep-sequenced TCR alpha and beta repertoires from monozygotic twins, unrelated adults of various ages and cord blood to test whether fetal clonotypes persist. To rule out contamination, the twin experiments were replicated at different times with different library preparation protocols.

This clonotype was seen a few times. Its specific antigen is unknown. No base qualities exist here, and no much larger clone lies one base off it. The method was 5' RACE. The instrument was an Illumina HiSeq 2000. Template switching introduced a universal primer binding site; the final cDNA contained a unique molecular identifier, enabling accurate counting of TCR cDNA molecules. Specific primers in the conserved constant-segment region were used to synthesize first-strand cDNA for TCR alpha and beta chains. To control for contamination, each cDNA library was double barcoded with a SMART-Mk sample barcode plus Illumina barcodes. Two successive PCR steps introduced TruSeq adapter sequences along with Illumina sample barcodes. The TCR alpha and beta cDNA libraries were sequenced on the Illumina HiSeq platform using custom primers. As for how the authors treated the data: Raw reads were processed with MiGEC to extract unique molecular identifiers, and MiXCR was used to determine CDR3 positions. Recombination models were inferred per individual with the repgenHMM and IGoR tools using an EM algorithm. The analysis of shared clonotypes was done with the tcR package in R, with sharing normalized by the product of cloneset sizes. Out-of-frame nonproductive sequences were analyzed to study raw recombination free of thymic and clonal selection effects. Using fastp at Q25 and MiXCR, TCRdb reprocessed the public reads and kept productive beta chains. Identical CDR3 protein sequences are pooled into one entry, listed with their most common genes and DNA. TCRdb, not the authors, supplied the V and J calls. This sample is represented by roughly 1.6 million distinct CDR3 sequences; roughly a third of them were singletons. The ten largest make up over 0.25% of the sample.

Spanning cysteine to phenylalanine, the CDR3 consists of 13 amino acids. The retained sequence is limited to the CDR3, 39 bases, with the frame set at the first base. V lost 0 bases and J lost 8 bases; the stretch between them is 10 bases long. Per the germline V gene (reference sequence), LGHDT is the CDR1 and YNNKEL is the CDR2. Overall results and qualifications from the work: The excess sharing between twins in beta out-of-frame sequences was weaker because fewer shared sequences reduced the signal-to-noise ratio. Zero-insertion analyses could be partly confounded by invariant T cells such as MAIT and iNKT, though diverse VJ usage argued against such confounding for most clonotypes. Because the same donors could not be followed over many years, the conclusions depended on cross-sectional statistical analysis. Recombination models systematically underestimated out-of-frame TCR alpha sharing in monozygotic twins but agreed with sharing between unrelated individuals. Compared with coincidental sharing between unrelated individuals, an excess of low generation-probability sequences was observed among out-of-frame TCR alpha sequences shared between twins. Fewer insertions were carried by abundant cord blood beta clonotypes; a weaker similar trend was observed in young adult naive repertoires, while no such trend was observed in memory repertoires.

Every donor was a healthy Caucasian. This receptor was taken from a newborn girl in good health. The V gene is TRBV3-1 and the J gene is TRBJ1-1; perhaps TRBD1 is the D gene, with 5 bases matching. Sequenced: cord blood. CDR3 reads: CASSQDGAAEAFF. The DNA sequence is as follows: TGTGCCAGCAGCCAAGATGGGGCGGCAGAAGCTTTCTTT.